The T cell receptor beta chain under discussion was sequenced for a study of early T cells in non-severe SARS-CoV-2 infection. Points from the study as a whole: VDJdb-based annotation leaned toward anti-spike CD8 responses and missed private and CD4 specificities.

The CDR3 spans 14 residues. Germline lookup yields CDR1 DFQATT and CDR2 SNEGSKA (reference sequence). Trimming cost V 6 bases and J 3 bases, with 14 bases left between them. TCRdb redid the calling of the 5' RACE reads with MiXCR, one entry per CDR3 protein. The sample includes roughly 10,000 distinct CDR3 sequences, around 5% of them seen just once. This clonotype is labeled as medium-sized. What it recognizes is unknown. The specimen sequenced was whole blood. This clonotype was sampled from an adult who was a healthcare worker with PCR-confirmed SARS-CoV-2 infection or an uninfected control (not recorded which). The gene calls are TRBV20-1 and TRBJ1-4; maybe TRBD1 (6 bases). The CDR3 DNA reads as TGCAGTGCGCAGGGGAGTGGGGCTAATGAAAAACTGTTTTTT. Protein product: CSAQGSGANEKLFF.